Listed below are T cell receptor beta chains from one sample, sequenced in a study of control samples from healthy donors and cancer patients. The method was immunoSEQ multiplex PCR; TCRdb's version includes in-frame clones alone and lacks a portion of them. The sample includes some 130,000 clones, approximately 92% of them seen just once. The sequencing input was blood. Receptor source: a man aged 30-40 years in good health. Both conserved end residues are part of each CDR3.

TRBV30 CAWRHNRGRGYTF
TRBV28 CASSPLGYNEQFF
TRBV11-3 CASSLQGSTEAFF
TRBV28 CASSPQGPRRNNQPQHF
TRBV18 CASSPDQPQHF
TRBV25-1 CASRISTNTEAFF
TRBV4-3 CASSPQTGSGTQYF
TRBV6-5 CASSPWGQPQHF
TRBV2 CASSGGRGSYNEQFF
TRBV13 CASRSTGTYTGELFF
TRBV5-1 CASSQTTLGNYGYTF
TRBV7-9 CASSLRTGPGSDTQYF
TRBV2 CASIFGFGGPNTGELFF
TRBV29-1 CSAVAGDYNEQFF
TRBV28 CASSLGQGVWTEAFF
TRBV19 CASSLGQGFLGEQFF
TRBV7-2 CASSLARTDEQFF
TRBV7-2 CASSLVDRGNGYTF
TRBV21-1 CASSKETASGNTIYF
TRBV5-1 CASSYGTGGLNTEAFF
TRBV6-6 CASSPSGQNTEAFF
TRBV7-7 CASSFATGDYEQYF
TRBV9 CASSAPGEGADYGYTF
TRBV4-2 CASSPLTSVSTDTQYF
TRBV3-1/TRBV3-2 CASSPTGRSSYEQYF
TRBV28 CASSLWGAQGNEQYF
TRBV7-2 CASSPDRRQPQHF
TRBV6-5 CASSLESFFGNTIYF
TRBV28 CASGGRANSPLHF
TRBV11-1 CASSPNRDYEQYF
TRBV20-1 CSASPLLAGNQNEQYF
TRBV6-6 CASSYGYEQFF
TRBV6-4 CASSDSPGGVTGELFF
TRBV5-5 CASSLGQNYGYTF
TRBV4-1 CASSQPTGLVRSEQFF
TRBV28 CASSLFQGRQPQHF
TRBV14 CASSQDVRTAGNTIYF
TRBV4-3 CASSQVGGVQETQYF
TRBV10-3 CAISTGAGGGEQYF
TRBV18 CASSPRMFSGLDTEAFF
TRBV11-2 CASSLGSSGSKQYF
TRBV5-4 CASNPDPPVADTQYF
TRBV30 CAWSVSTSNQPQHF
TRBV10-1 CASSETGTQETQYF
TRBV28 CASSFVGEQPQHF
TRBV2 CASSTGKRTSGKNEQFF
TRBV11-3 CASRKPGLAGNQETQYF
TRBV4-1 CASSQGPEAFF